Below, 17 T cell receptor beta chains from the same sample are listed, as sequenced in a study of blood T cells in healthy people across ages. Then a second PCR, running about 7 to 11 cycles, was carried out with a sample-barcoded 5' primer and a J-beta primer mix. TCRdb processed the 5' RACE reads anew with MiXCR; each CDR3 protein has one entry. The sample has 1.8 million or so distinct CDR3 sequences; 30% to 40% are singletons. Sequencing was performed on blood. The receptors stem from a human donor in good health.

Ten or more counts support this clonotype. The rearrangement joins TRBV5-6 to TRBJ2-1, with D unclear. V lost 2 bases and J lost 0, with 9 bases in between. Germline lookup yields CDR1 SGHDT and CDR2 YYEEEE. The CDR3 runs to 15 residues. The CDR3 region has the DNA TGTGCCAGCAGCTTAGTCCTAGACTCCTACAATGAGCAGTTCTTC. Translation: CASSLVLDSYNEQFF. The full variable domain, rest sourced from reference TRBV5-6 and TRBJ2-1, is DAGVTQSPTHLIKTRGQQVTLRCSPKSGHDTVSWYQQALGQGPQFIFQYYEEEERQRGNFPDRFSGHQFPNYSSELNVNALLLGDSALYLCASSLVLDSYNEQFFGPGTRLTVL.

This clonotype has a handful of counts. The chain's CDR3 is CASSLRTGADEQFF. CDR3 coding DNA: TGTGCCAGCAGCTTGCGAACAGGGGCCGATGAGCAGTTCTTC. This rearrangement joins TRBV7-9 to TRBJ2-1, with TRBD1 matching over 7 bases. The CDR3 has 14 residues. Losses at the gene ends were 3 bases for V and 8 bases for J; bases not matched to a gene: 7. Germline V lookup: CDR1 SEHNR, CDR2 FQNEAQ (reference sequence).

This chain uses TRBV5-1 with TRBJ2-7; D may be TRBD1 (6 bases). V lost 0 bases and J lost 3, with 25 bases in between. The germline gives CDR1 SGHRS, CDR2 YFSETQ. This CDR3 has 19 amino acids. The CDR3 DNA follows: TGCGCCAGCAGCTTGGGACCCACAGGGACCACAATCTCCAACTACGAGCAGTACTTC. Protein sequence: CASSLGPTGTTISNYEQYF.

The chain employs TRBV2 and TRBJ2-4; D gene unclear. The DNA end is more similar to TRBJ2-7, so the J call may be wrong. This CDR3 comprises 11 residues. Looked up from germline, CDR1 is SNHLY and CDR2 is FYNNEI. CDR3 sequence reads: CASRVQYEQYF. In DNA form, the CDR3 reads TGTGCCAGCCGTGTTCAATACGAGCAGTACTTC.

The V call is TRBV28, the J call TRBJ1-2; no reliable D call. This CDR3 region has 15 residues. V lost 4 bases to trimming and J lost 7 bases, with 19 bases between them. CDR1 and CDR2 (germline): MDHEN, SYDVKM. The CDR3 DNA is TGTGCCAGCAGTTCCTCCGGAGCCAGGCCGACTGGCTACACCTTC. Protein product: CASSSSGARPTGYTF.

The genes are TRBV7-3 and TRBJ2-1, with TRBD2 matching 8 bases. Losses at the gene ends were 0 bases for V and 4 bases for J; bases not matched to a gene: 5. Germline V gives CDR1 SGHTA, CDR2 FQGTGA. CDR3 length: 16 amino acids. DNA of the CDR3: TGTGCCAGCAGCTTAACGCGGGGGGTAGGTTACAATGAGCAGTTCTTC. This sequence encodes CASSLTRGVGYNEQFF.

This clonotype was picked up a small number of times. The chain links TRBV4-1 to TRBJ1-6; D is perhaps TRBD1 (5 bases). With 4 bases removed from V and 3 bases from J, the gap between germline ends came to 22 bases. The CDR3 spans 19 residues. The germline gives CDR1 MGHRA, CDR2 YSYEKL. CDR3: CASSLQYAEGRRYNSPLHF. The CDR3 DNA reads TGCGCCAGCAGCCTTCAATACGCAGAGGGACGGCGCTATAATTCACCCCTCCACTTT.

Here the CDR3 reads CASSPWTGSQETQYF. CDR3 DNA sequence: TGTGCCAGCAGCCCCTGGACCGGGTCCCAAGAGACCCAGTACTTC. The rearrangement links TRBV11-2 to TRBJ2-5; D uncertain. V lost 5 bases and J 1 base, leaving 14 bases between the germline ends. The CDR3 is made up of 15 amino acids. CDR1 and CDR2 from the germline V gene are SGHAT and FQNNGV.

This chain joins TRBV11-3 and TRBJ2-1; D gene uncertain. Germline loops: CDR1 SGHNT, CDR2 YENEEA. Trimming took off 0 bases at V and 5 bases at J, with 8 bases between the two ends. This CDR3 is 14 amino acids long. CDR3: CASSLEQNHNEQFF. Here the CDR3 DNA reads TGTGCCAGCAGCTTAGAACAGAACCACAATGAGCAGTTCTTC.

This clonotype was observed a few times. This chain uses TRBV29-1 with TRBJ2-1, with 8 nucleotides matching TRBD1. The CDR3 loop spans 15 amino acids. Unmatched junction bases numbered 11, after V lost 6 bases and J lost 4 bases. Germline CDR1 is SQVTM and CDR2 is ANQGSEA. This chain's CDR3 is CSVVPQGADYNEQFF. CDR3 in DNA: TGCAGCGTGGTTCCTCAGGGGGCTGATTACAATGAGCAGTTCTTC.

The chain couples TRBV10-3 to TRBJ2-2; 10 nucleotides match TRBD2. Trimming cost V 5 bases and J 2 bases; bases outside gene matches: 2. CDR3 length: 15 residues. Germline V CDR1 and CDR2: ENHRY, SYGVKD. This chain's CDR3 is CAISWTSGNTGELFF. The CDR3 nucleotides read TGTGCCATCAGTTGGACTAGCGGCAACACCGGGGAGCTGTTTTTT.

This clonotype has more than one count but fewer than ten. The V gene is TRBV6-1, the J gene TRBJ2-1; D call uncertain. Germline CDR1 reads MNHNS; CDR2 reads SASEGT. V lost 4 bases, J lost 0 bases, and 7 bases lay in between. This CDR3 contains 14 residues. The CDR3 DNA reads as TGTGCCAGCAGTGGACATCCCTCCTACAATGAGCAGTTCTTC. It yields the protein CASSGHPSYNEQFF.

The chain carries TRBV4-3 and TRBJ2-1; TRBD2 matches 11 bases. Germline V gene sequence: CDR1 LGHNA, CDR2 YSLEER. The CDR3 runs 21 residues. With V trimmed by 1 base and J by 3 bases, 17 bases remained unmatched. The CDR3 is CASSQAPSAPGLAGGYNEQFF. The DNA of the CDR3 is TGCGCCAGCAGCCAAGCCCCCAGCGCCCCGGGGCTAGCGGGGGGCTACAATGAGCAGTTCTTC.

The sample holds many counts of this clonotype. The rearrangement uses TRBV6-2 or TRBV6-3 and TRBJ2-1; 9 bases are a match to TRBD2. The CDR3 length is 14 residues. V gave up 6 bases and J gave up 8 bases; unmatched junction bases: 8. Looked up from germline, CDR1 is MNHEY and CDR2 is SVGEGT. The CDR3 coding sequence is TGTGCCAGCAGACCGAGCGGGGGGCGGCATGAGCAGTTCTTC. Residues: CASRPSGGRHEQFF.

The chain uses TRBV20-1 and TRBJ2-5, with 10 bases identical to TRBD2. Germline V lookup: CDR1 DFQATT, CDR2 SNEGSKA (reference sequence). J gave up 2 bases and V 3 bases, and 15 bases lay outside the gene matches. There are 18 residues in the CDR3. Here the CDR3 reads CSASVHLIERGGQETQYF. The CDR3 DNA follows: TGCAGTGCTAGTGTCCACTTGATAGAGCGGGGGGGGCAAGAGACCCAGTACTTC.

The chain uses TRBV25-1 and TRBJ2-3; TRBD1 is a possible D gene (5 bases). The V gene's germline CDR1 is MGHDK and CDR2 SYGVNS. This CDR3 contains 16 residues. V lost 3 bases, J lost 9 bases, and 22 bases lay in between. The CDR3 protein is CASSDPTAGLLSTQYF. In DNA form, the CDR3 reads TGTGCCAGCAGTGACCCGACAGCCGGGTTGTTGTCGACGCAGTATTTT.

The chain carries TRBV15 and TRBJ2-7; 8 positions agree with TRBD1. The germline gives CDR1 LNHNV, CDR2 YYDKDF (reference sequence). V trimming: 0 bases; J trimming: 2 bases; junction bases outside the gene matches: 3. This CDR3 has 15 amino acids. In nucleotides, the CDR3 is TGTGCCACCAGCAGAGACAGGGGGCTTCCCTACGAGCAGTACTTC. Translating gives CATSRDRGLPYEQYF.